The sequence of this TCR beta chain was determined in a study of cytotoxic CD8 clonotypes in ibrutinib-treated CLL. Overall study context: Response sampling took place at median around 12 months of treatment, range 6 to 36. The study recorded mean values of around 250,000 productive templates and tens of thousands of productive rearrangements per sample.

On this clone itself: Its target is not known.

Overall study findings and caveats: Clonality increased with ibrutinib response but returned toward baseline at progression.

Only in-frame clones appear in the TCRdb table, and some are missing; sequencing was by immunoSEQ multiplex PCR. This table has some 140,000 clones, less than 90% appearing once. This receptor was identified in a human donor with chronic lymphocytic leukemia. Sequences were derived from PBMCs, sampled after 24 months of ibrutinib treatment.

CDR3: CASSPGGSDTQYF. CDR3 nucleotide sequence: TGTGCCAGCTCACCAGGGGGGTCAGATACGCAGTATTTT. The chain combines TRBV18 with TRBJ2-3; tentatively, D is TRBD2 (6 bases). V lost 2 bases to trimming and J lost 4 bases, with 7 bases between them. Looked up from germline, CDR1 is KGHSH and CDR2 is LQKENI. This CDR3 spans 13 amino acids.